Listed here are 12 T cell receptor beta chains from one sample, sequenced in a study of OX40 agonist ivuxolimab in advanced cancers. Here immunoSEQ multiplex PCR was the method, and the copy in TCRdb shows in-frame clones only, minus some. Of 70,000 to 95,000 clones in the sample, roughly 94% were seen once. Material: CD4+ or CD8+ T cells sorted from blood, obtained in a trial of the OX40 agonist ivuxolimab. These receptors all come from an adult with an advanced solid tumor such as melanoma, head and neck, liver or kidney cancer.

The chain has TRBV5-6 and TRBJ2-5, with TRBD2 identical over 15 bases. The V gene end was trimmed by 4 bases and the J gene end by 4 bases; junction bases not matched to a gene: 5. Germline lookup yields CDR1 SGHDT and CDR2 YYEEEE. The CDR3 spans 16 residues. CDR3: CASSLGTSGGLETQYF. The DNA for the CDR3 is TGTGCCAGCAGCCTAGGGACTAGCGGGGGGTTAGAGACCCAGTACTTC. Based on the CDR3 plus reference TRBV5-6 and TRBJ2-5, the full variable domain is DAGVTQSPTHLIKTRGQQVTLRCSPKSGHDTVSWYQQALGQGPQFIFQYYEEEERQRGNFPDRFSGHQFPNYSSELNVNALLLGDSALYLCASSLGTSGGLETQYFGPGTRLLVL.

The chain employs TRBV7-8 and TRBJ1-1; 9 bases align to TRBD1. This CDR3 has 17 amino acids. CDR1 and CDR2 from the germline V gene are SGHVS and FQNEAQ. V lost 5 bases to trimming and J lost 3 bases; unmatched junction nucleotides: 13. In nucleotides, the CDR3 is TGTGCCAGCAGCGCACGGACAGGGGTTGGTAGATACACTGAAGCTTTCTTT. Residues: CASSARTGVGRYTEAFF.

This chain links TRBV6-1 with TRBJ2-2; D might be TRBD1 or TRBD2, each matching 5 bases. Germline CDR1 and CDR2: MNHNS and SASEGT. V shed 8 bases and J shed 6 bases, with 13 bases lying between them. The CDR3 has 13 amino acids. This CDR3 reads CASRGVPSGELFF. For the CDR3, the DNA is TGTGCCAGCCGGGGCGTTCCTTCCGGGGAGCTGTTTTTT.

The V and J genes are TRBV6-5 and TRBJ1-2; D is possibly TRBD1 (6 bases). V gave up 6 bases and J gave up 4 bases, with 15 bases separating them. In germline, CDR1 is MNHEY, CDR2 SVGAGI. The CDR3 contains 14 residues. The CDR3 DNA reads TGTGCCAGCAGACCCCCCGGACAGCTCTATGGCTACACCTTC. Its translation: CASRPPGQLYGYTF.

This clone was detected once. The chain recombines TRBV7-9 with TRBJ1-2; a weak D match, TRBD1 (6 bases). CDR3 length equals 13 residues. V was trimmed by 5 bases and J by 6 bases, leaving 13 bases between them. Germline CDR1 SEHNR, CDR2 FQNEAQ (reference sequence). The CDR3 region has the DNA TGTGCCAGCAGCCCAAAAGGGGGGAATGGCTACACCTTC. It codes for CASSPKGGNGYTF.

The chain links TRBV2 to TRBJ2-3, with 12 bases fitting TRBD1. The V gene end was trimmed by 2 bases and the J gene end by 4 bases; junction bases not matched to a gene: 10. The length of the CDR3 is 18 residues. Per germline, CDR1 SNHLY and CDR2 FYNNEI. This CDR3 reads CASSESALGTGGADTQYF. The CDR3 DNA sequence: TGTGCCAGCAGTGAATCGGCCTTGGGGACAGGGGGCGCAGATACGCAGTATTTT.

CDR3 loop: CATRGVGDYEQYF. CDR3 sequence (DNA): TGTGCCACCAGGGGGGTGGGGGACTACGAGCAGTACTTC. The gene calls are TRBV28 and TRBJ2-7; a possible D gene is TRBD1 (7 bases). The CDR3 covers 13 residues. Germline V lookup: CDR1 MDHEN, CDR2 SYDVKM. V was trimmed by 10 bases and J by 3 bases, leaving 16 bases between them.

The rearrangement joins TRBV28 to TRBJ1-4; possible D gene TRBD1, 6 bases. Trimming shortened V by 3 bases and J by 6 bases, and 14 bases separated the two germline ends. CDR1 is MDHEN and CDR2 is SYDVKM in the germline V gene. CDR3 length equals 15 residues. In DNA, the CDR3 is TGTGCCAGCAGTTTCAACAGGGAGAGTGATGAAAAACTGTTTTTT. The encoded protein is CASSFNRESDEKLFF.

The J gene is TRBJ1-5, the V gene TRBV7-3; D is unresolved. This CDR3 is 13 amino acids long. The germline V and J ends were trimmed by 2 bases and 4 bases, with 6 bases remaining between them. Germline CDR1 reads SGHTA; CDR2 reads FQGTGA. CDR3 in DNA: TGTGCCAGCAGCTTAGGGGTTAATCAGCCCCAGCATTTT. This translates into CASSLGVNQPQHF.

Concerning this clone: The sample has other DNA sequences that encode this CDR3 too. The CDR3 protein is CAISEEQGRPGELFF. The CDR3 DNA sequence: TGTGCCATCAGTGAGGAACAGGGAAGGCCCGGGGAGCTGTTTTTT. This sequence joins TRBV10-3 and TRBJ2-2, with a weak D call TRBD1 (6 bases). Germline CDR1 and CDR2: ENHRY and SYGVKD. CDR3 length: 15 residues. Trimming left V 2 bases short and J 6 bases short, with 13 bases between.

The chain is built from TRBV4-1 and TRBJ2-7, with 11 bases aligning to TRBD1. Trimming at V came to 1 base and at J to 5 bases, leaving 4 bases not matched to a gene. Germline values: CDR1 MGHRA, CDR2 YSYEKL. The CDR3 sequence is 15 residues long. The CDR3 coding sequence is TGCGCCAGCAGCCAAGGGGACAGGGGGGACGACGAGCAGTACTTC. Its translation is CASSQGDRGDDEQYF.

The rearrangement links TRBV4-2 to TRBJ2-7, with D tentatively TRBD1 (6 bases). The germline V gene has CDR1 LGHNA and CDR2 YNFKEQ. V lost 0 bases, J lost 2 bases, and 14 bases lay in between. This CDR3 is built from 16 residues. The DNA for the CDR3 is TGTGCCAGCAGCCAAGACGCCACAGGGCCAACCTACGAGCAGTACTTC. Translated: CASSQDATGPTYEQYF.